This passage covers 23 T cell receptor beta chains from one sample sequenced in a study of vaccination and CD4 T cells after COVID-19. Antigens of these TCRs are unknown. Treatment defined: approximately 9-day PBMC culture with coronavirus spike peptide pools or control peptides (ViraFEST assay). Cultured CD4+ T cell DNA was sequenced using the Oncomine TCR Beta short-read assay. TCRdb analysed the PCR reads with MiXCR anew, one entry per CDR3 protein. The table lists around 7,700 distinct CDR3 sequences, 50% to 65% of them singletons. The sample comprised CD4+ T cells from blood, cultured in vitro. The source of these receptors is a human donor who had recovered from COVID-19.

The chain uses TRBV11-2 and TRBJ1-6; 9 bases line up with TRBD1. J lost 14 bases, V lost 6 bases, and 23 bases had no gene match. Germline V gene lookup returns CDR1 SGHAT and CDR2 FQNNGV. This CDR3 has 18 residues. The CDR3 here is CASRNPTEILQGAVALHF. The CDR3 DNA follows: TGTGCCAGCAGAAATCCAACCGAAATCTTACAGGGGGCGGTGGCCCTCCACTTT. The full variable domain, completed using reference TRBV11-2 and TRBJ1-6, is EAGVAQSPRYKIIEKRQSVAFWCNPISGHATLYWYQQILGQGPKLLIQFQNNGVVDDSQLPKDRFSAERLKGVDSTLKIQPAKLEDSAVYLCASRNPTEILQGAVALHFGNGTRLTVT.

The CDR3 sequence: CASSVAPDTQYF. The CDR3 DNA is TGTGCCAGCAGCGTTGCCCCAGATACGCAGTATTTT. This chain uses TRBV7-2 with TRBJ2-3, with D uncertain. In germline, CDR1 is SGHTA, CDR2 FQGNSA. Trimming shortened V by 5 bases and J by 4 bases, and 7 bases separated the two germline ends. The CDR3 sequence is 12 residues long.

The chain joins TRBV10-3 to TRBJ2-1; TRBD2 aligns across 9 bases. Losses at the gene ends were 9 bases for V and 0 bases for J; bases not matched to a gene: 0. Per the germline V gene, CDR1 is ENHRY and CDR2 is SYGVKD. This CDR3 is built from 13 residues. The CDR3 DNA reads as TGTGCCATTAGCGGGGGCTCCTACAATGAGCAGTTCTTC. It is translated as CAISGGSYNEQFF.

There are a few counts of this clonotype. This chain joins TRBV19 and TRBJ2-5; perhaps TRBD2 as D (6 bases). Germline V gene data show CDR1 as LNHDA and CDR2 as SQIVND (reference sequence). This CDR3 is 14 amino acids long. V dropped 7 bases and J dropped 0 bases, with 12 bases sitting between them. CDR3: CASNRGINQETQYF. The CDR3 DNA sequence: TGTGCCAGTAACCGGGGGATCAACCAAGAGACCCAGTACTTC. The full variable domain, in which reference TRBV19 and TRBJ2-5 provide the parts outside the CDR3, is DGGITQSPKYLFRKEGQNVTLSCEQNLNHDAMYWYRQDPGQGLRLIYYSQIVNDFQKGDIAEGYSVSREKKESFPLTVTSAQKNPTAFYLCASNRGINQETQYFGPGTRLLVL.

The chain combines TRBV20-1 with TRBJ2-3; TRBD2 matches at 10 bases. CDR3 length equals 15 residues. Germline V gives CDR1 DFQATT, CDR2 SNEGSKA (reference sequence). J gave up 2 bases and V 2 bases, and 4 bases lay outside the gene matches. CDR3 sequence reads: CSARPGLAVTDTQYF. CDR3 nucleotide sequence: TGCAGTGCTAGACCAGGACTAGCGGTCACAGATACGCAGTATTTT.

The CDR3, as DNA: TGTGCCAGCAGCATCGGGCTCACCGGGGAGCTGTTTTTT. It is translated as CASSIGLTGELFF. This chain joins TRBV7-2 and TRBJ2-2; no clear D gene. V lost 5 bases to trimming and J lost 4 bases, with 8 bases between them. Per germline, CDR1 SGHTA and CDR2 FQGNSA. The CDR3 totals 13 residues. Full variable domain (rest looked up from reference TRBV7-2 and TRBJ2-2): GAGVSQSPSNKVTEKGKDVELRCDPISGHTALYWYRQSLGQGLEFLIYFQGNSAPDKSGLPSDRFSAERTGGSVSTLTIQRTQQEDSAVYLCASSIGLTGELFFGEGSRLTVL.

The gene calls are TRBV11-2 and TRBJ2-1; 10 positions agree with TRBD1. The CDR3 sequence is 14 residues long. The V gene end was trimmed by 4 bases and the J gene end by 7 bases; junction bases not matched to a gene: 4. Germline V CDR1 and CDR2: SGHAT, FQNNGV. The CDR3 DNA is TGTGCCAGCAGCTCTGCGGGACAGGGGAATGAGCAGTTCTTC. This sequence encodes CASSSAGQGNEQFF.

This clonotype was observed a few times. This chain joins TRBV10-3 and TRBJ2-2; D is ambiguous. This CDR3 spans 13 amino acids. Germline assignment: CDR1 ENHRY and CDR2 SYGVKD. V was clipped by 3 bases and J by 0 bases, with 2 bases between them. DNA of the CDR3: TGTGCCATCAGTGATTCGAACACCGGGGAGCTGTTTTTT. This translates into CAISDSNTGELFF.

DNA for the CDR3: TGTGCCAGCAGCTTAGTGGGCAGTCAGAACACTGAAGCTTTCTTT. It is translated as CASSLVGSQNTEAFF. The chain combines TRBV11-1 with TRBJ1-1; no reliable D call. Germline values: CDR1 SGHAT, CDR2 FQDESV (reference sequence). This CDR3 region has 15 residues. The ends were cut back, 1 base at V and 1 base at J, with 10 bases in the middle.

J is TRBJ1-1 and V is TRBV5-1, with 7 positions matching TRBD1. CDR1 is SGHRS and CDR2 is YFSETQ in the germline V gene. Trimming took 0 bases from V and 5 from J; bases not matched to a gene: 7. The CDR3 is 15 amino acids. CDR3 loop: CASSLAAQGGTEAFF. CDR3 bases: TGCGCCAGCAGCTTGGCCGCTCAGGGGGGAACTGAAGCTTTCTTT. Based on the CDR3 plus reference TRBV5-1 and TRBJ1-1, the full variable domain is KAGVTQTPRYLIKTRGQQVTLSCSPISGHRSVSWYQQTPGQGLQFLFEYFSETQRNKGNFPGRFSGRQFSNSRSEMNVSTLELGDSALYLCASSLAAQGGTEAFFGQGTRLTVV.

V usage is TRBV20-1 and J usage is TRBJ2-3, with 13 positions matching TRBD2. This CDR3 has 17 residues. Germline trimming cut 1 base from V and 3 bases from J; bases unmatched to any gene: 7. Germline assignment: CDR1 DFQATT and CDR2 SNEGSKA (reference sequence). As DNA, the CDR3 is TGCAGTGCTAGAGCCCCCGGACTAGCGGGAGCGACAGATACGCAGTATTTT. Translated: CSARAPGLAGATDTQYF.

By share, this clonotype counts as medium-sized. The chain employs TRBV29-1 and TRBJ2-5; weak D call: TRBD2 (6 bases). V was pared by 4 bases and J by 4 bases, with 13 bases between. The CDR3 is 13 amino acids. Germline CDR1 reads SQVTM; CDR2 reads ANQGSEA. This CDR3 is CSVVGGVSETQYF. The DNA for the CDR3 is TGCAGCGTTGTGGGCGGGGTTTCAGAGACCCAGTACTTC.

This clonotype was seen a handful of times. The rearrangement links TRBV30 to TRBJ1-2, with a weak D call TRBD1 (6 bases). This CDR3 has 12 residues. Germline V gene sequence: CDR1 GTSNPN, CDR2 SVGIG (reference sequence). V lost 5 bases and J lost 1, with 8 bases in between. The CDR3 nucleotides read TGTGCCTGGGGACAGAGTAACTATGGCTACACCTTC. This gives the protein CAWGQSNYGYTF.

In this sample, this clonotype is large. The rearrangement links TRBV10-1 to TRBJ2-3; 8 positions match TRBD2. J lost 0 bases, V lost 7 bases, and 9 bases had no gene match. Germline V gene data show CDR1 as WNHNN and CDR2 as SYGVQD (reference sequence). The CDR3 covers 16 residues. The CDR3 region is CASKQFGRASTDTQYF. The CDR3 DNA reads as TGCGCCAGCAAACAGTTCGGGAGGGCCAGCACAGATACGCAGTATTTT.

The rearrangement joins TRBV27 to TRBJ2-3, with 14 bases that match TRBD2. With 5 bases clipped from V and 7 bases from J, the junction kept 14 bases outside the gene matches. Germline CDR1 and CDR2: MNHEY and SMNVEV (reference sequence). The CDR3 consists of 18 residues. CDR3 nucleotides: TGTGCCAGCAGTCAATGCCCCTGGACTAGCGGGGGGTTTTATACGCAGTATTTT. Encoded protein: CASSQCPWTSGGFYTQYF.

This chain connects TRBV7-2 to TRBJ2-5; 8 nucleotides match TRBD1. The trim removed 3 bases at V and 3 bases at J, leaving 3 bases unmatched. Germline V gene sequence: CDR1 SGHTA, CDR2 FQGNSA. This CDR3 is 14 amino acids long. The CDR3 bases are TGTGCCAGCAGCTTCAGGGGGCGCGAAGAGACCCAGTACTTC. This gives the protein CASSFRGREETQYF.

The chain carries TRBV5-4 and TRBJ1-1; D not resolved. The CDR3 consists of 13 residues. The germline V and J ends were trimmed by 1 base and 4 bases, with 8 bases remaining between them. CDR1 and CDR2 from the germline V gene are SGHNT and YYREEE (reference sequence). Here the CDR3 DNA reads TGTGCCAGCAGCTTGCCAGATGGCACTGAAGCTTTCTTT. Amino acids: CASSLPDGTEAFF. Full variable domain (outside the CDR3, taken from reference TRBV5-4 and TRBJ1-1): ETGVTQSPTHLIKTRGQQVTLRCSSQSGHNTVSWYQQALGQGPQFIFQYYREEENGRGNFPPRFSGLQFPNYSSELNVNALELDDSALYLCASSLPDGTEAFFGQGTRLTVV.

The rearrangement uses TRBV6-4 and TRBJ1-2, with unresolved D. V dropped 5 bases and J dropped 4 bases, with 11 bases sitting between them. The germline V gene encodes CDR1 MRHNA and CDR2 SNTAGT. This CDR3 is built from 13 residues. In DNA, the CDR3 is TGTGCCAGCAGTCCCATCTCCGGCTATGGCTACACCTTC. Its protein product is CASSPISGYGYTF.

CDR3: CASRESGQSYEQYF. CDR3 nucleotide sequence: TGTGCCAGCAGGGAATCAGGACAGTCCTACGAGCAGTACTTC. The rearrangement links TRBV6-1 to TRBJ2-7; D might be TRBD1 (6 bases). The germline CDR1 and CDR2 sequences are MNHNS and SASEGT. V lost 6 bases, J lost 1 base, and 13 bases lay in between. The CDR3 sequence is 14 residues long.

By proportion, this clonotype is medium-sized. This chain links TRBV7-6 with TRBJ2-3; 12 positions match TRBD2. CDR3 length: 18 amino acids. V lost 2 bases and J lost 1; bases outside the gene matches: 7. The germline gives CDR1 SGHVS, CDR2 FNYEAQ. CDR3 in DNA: TGTGCCAGCAGCTTATTTGGTACTAGCGGGGGGCGCACAGATACGCAGTATTTT. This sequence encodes CASSLFGTSGGRTDTQYF.

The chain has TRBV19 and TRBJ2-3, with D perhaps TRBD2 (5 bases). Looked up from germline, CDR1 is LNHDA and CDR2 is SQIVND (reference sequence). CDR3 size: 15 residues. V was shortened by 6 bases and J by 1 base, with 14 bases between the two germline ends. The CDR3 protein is CASSSYGVGTDTQYF. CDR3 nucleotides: TGTGCCAGTAGCTCCTACGGGGTCGGCACAGATACGCAGTATTTT.

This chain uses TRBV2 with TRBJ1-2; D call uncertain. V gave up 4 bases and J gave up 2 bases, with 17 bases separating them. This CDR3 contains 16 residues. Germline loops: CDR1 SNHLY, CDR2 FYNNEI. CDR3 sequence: CASSARPAGLNYGYTF. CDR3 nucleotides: TGTGCCAGCAGTGCCCGTCCGGCAGGCCTCAACTATGGCTACACCTTC. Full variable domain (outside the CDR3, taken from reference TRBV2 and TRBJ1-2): EPEVTQTPSHQVTQMGQEVILRCVPISNHLYFYWYRQILGQKVEFLVSFYNNEISEKSEIFDDQFSVERPDGSNFTLKIRSTKLEDSAMYFCASSARPAGLNYGYTFGSGTRLTVV.

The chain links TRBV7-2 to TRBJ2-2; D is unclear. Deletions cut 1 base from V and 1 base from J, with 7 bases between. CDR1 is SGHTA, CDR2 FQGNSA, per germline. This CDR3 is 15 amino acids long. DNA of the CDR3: TGTGCCAGCAGCTTAGGGATGGTGAACACCGGGGAGCTGTTTTTT. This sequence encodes CASSLGMVNTGELFF.